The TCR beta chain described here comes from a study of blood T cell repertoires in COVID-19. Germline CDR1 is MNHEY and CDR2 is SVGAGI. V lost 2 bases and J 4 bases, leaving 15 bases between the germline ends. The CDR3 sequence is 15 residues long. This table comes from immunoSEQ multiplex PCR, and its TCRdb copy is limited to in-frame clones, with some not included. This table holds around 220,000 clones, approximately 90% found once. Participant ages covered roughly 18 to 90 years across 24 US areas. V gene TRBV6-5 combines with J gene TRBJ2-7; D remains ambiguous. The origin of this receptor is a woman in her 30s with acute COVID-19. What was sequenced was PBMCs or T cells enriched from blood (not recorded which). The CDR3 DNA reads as TGTGCCAGCAGTTACAGCGCGGTGACTTCATACGAGCAGTACTTC. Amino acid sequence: CASSYSAVTSYEQYF.